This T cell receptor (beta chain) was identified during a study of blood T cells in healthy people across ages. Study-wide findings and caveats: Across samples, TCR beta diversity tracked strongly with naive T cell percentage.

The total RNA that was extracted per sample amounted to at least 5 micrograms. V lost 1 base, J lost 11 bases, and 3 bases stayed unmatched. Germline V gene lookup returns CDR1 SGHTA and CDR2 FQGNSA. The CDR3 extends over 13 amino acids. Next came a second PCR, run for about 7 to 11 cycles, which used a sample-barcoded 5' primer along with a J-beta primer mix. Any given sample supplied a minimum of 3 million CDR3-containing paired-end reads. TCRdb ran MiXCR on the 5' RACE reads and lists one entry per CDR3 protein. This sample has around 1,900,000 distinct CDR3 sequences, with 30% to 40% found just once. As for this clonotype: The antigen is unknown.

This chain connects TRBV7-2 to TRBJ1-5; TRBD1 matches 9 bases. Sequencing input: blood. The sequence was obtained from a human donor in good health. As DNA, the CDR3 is TGTGCCAGCAGCTTAGAACAGGGGGCAGCCCAGCATTTT. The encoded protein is CASSLEQGAAQHF.